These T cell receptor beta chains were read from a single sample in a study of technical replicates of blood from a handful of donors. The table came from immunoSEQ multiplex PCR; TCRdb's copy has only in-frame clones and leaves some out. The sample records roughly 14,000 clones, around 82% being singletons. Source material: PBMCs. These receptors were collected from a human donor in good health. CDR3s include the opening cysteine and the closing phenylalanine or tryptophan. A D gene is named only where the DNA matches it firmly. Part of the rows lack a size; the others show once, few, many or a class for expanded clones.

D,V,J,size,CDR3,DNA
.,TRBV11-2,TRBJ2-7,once,CASSPQTGLSYEQYF,TGTGCCAGCAGCCCCCAGACAGGCCTGTCCTACGAGCAGTACTTC
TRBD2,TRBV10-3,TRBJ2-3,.,CAISEERGYITDTQYF,TGTGCCATCAGTGAAGAGCGGGGGTACATCACAGATACGCAGTATTTT
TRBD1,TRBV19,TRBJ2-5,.,CASRQTGAETQYF,TGTGCCAGTAGGCAAACAGGGGCGGAGACCCAGTACTTC
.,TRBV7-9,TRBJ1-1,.,CASSFPSTEAFF,TGTGCCAGCAGCTTCCCCAGCACTGAAGCTTTCTTT
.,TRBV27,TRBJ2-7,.,CASSFSSTGAYEQYF,TGTGCCAGCAGTTTTTCCTCGACAGGTGCCTACGAGCAGTACTTC
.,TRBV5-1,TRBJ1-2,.,CASSLSRGRADGYTF,TGCGCCAGCAGCTTGTCGCGGGGCCGGGCCGATGGCTACACCTTC
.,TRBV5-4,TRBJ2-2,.,CASSSPQGISGELFF,TGTGCCAGCAGCTCACCACAGGGAATCTCCGGGGAGCTGTTTTTT
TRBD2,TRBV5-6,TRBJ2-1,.,CASSQTSGRNNEQFF,TGTGCCAGCAGCCAAACTAGCGGGAGGAATAATGAGCAGTTCTTC
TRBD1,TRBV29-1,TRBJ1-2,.,CSVGQGAPNGYTF,TGCAGCGTCGGACAGGGGGCGCCTAATGGCTACACCTTC
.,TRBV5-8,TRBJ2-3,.,CASSLLDTQYF,TGTGCCAGCAGCCTCCTGGATACGCAGTATTTT
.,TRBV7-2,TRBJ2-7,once,CASSLYREQYF,TGTGCCAGCAGCCTCTATCGCGAGCAGTACTTC
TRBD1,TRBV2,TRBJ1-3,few,CASSLGGQGGPGNTIYF,TGTGCCAGCAGCCTGGGGGGACAGGGGGGACCTGGAAACACCATATATTTT
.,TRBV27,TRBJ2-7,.,CASSSLSGSSYEQYF,TGTGCCAGCAGTTCCCTCTCGGGTAGCTCCTACGAGCAGTACTTC